One T cell receptor (beta chain) is described in this entry. The sample holds a few counts of this clonotype. Its antigen remains unidentified. Base qualities are not recorded, but no much larger clone differs from it by a single base. The TCR beta CDR3 regions were amplified from the RNA transcripts. The first round of RT-PCR for the TCR CDR3 was performed with the HTBI primer set and the Qiagen OneStep RT-PCR kit. Libraries were constructed in a second round of multiplex PCR, after which size selection and purification were carried out. Paired-end sequencing of the libraries was performed with 100 bp reads on an Illumina HiSeq2000. Concerning the study's data processing: SOAPnuke was used to process the raw data, removing reads that contained adapters or uncalled bases, had a mean Phred below 15, or lacked an exact match to the constant primer or identifier. High-quality paired reads were merged with COPE v1.2.5, and unique nucleotide sequences were defined as clonotypes. MiTCR v1.1 was used to align clonotypes to the IMGT TRBV, TRBD and TRBJ reference segments. The analysis included only V-J combinations with a frequency above 0.0001, which together covered 98% to 99.2% of the repertoires. A TCS score was defined as the ratio between F50 (clonal expansion) and ExV (chaos), using BLOSUM62-based TCRdist between CDR3 peptides within each V-J. Welch's t-statistics and random forest reduced around 510 V-J features to 13, which were used in a naive Bayes classifier (R e1071). TCRdb itself trimmed the public reads at Q25 with fastp, ran MiXCR and retained productive beta chains. Each entry merges the rows of one CDR3 protein and shows their most common DNA and genes. TCRdb's processing, not the authors' own work, is the source of the V and J calls. The sample contains some 620,000 distinct CDR3 sequences, about 16% of them found a single time. Of the sample, approximately 3.8% falls within the top ten clones.

This sample was included in a study of T cells in Graves' hyperthyroidism and ophthalmopathy (dated by TCRdb to between 2018 and 2021). A note on the overall study: Peripheral blood samples were taken at initial diagnosis, before any treatment was given. To identify TCR V-J signatures that set the groups apart, the researchers used a discovery cohort of 95 to 100 patients, made up of under 50 with Graves' ophthalmopathy and 57 with stable Graves' hyperthyroidism. Prospective prediction of ophthalmopathy was tested in an independent validation cohort of 18 to 20 hyperthyroidism patients and some 17 patients who later progressed to ophthalmopathy. The 100 discovery patients were randomly split 7:3 into training and test sets. Thyroid tissue and blood T-cell repertoires from over 5 Graves' hyperthyroidism patients were also compared in the study. Once sampling was done, hyperthyroidism patients were given methimazole at a starting dose of 30 mg daily, whereas ophthalmopathy patients were given high-dose intravenous methylprednisolone. TCR Vbeta CDR3 sequencing of 120 to 150 peripheral blood samples (43 ophthalmopathy, roughly 72 hyperthyroidism and roughly 17 progressor patients) is reported in the paper. Findings and caveats that apply to the study as a whole: Blood samples also contained most of the expanded thyroid clonotypes (frequency above 0.001), which suggests that blood repertoires may reflect thyroid immune responses. In validation, the model predicted progression to ophthalmopathy a median of roughly six months before onset, with roughly 71% sensitivity and about 72% specificity. Sample size was not statistically predetermined, and investigators were not blinded to group allocation. Ophthalmopathy was separated from stable hyperthyroidism by a 13 V-J signature model, with roughly 88% sensitivity and about 81% specificity obtained in cross-validation and 80%/75% obtained in testing.

V is cut by 5 bases and J by 3 bases, and the space between the germline ends is 14 bases. The CDR3 runs 14 residues from the cysteine to the phenylalanine. The read is trimmed to its CDR3 DNA, 42 bases read in frame from base 1. CDR1 and CDR2 were assigned from the germline V gene (reference sequence) as LNHNV and YYDKDF. Stable Graves' hyperthyroidism was defined as no progression to ophthalmopathy during 18 months of follow-up. Hyperthyroidism patients were aged 18 to 65 years and newly diagnosed, with disease duration of less than 2 months. Patients with uncontrolled infections, other autoimmune diseases, pregnancy or lactation were excluded. Diagnoses were established on the basis of clinical symptoms, serum thyroxine and TRAb, thyroid ultrasound, and orbital computed tomography. Ficoll-Paque density gradient centrifugation was used to isolate PBMCs from around 9.1 ml of fresh peripheral blood. Total RNA was extracted using Trizol reagent, and RNA quality was assessed on an Agilent 2100 Bioanalyzer.

This sequence originates from a woman aged 30 to 39 with Graves' hyperthyroidism. The sequence joins TRBV15 to TRBJ2-7; the D segment could be TRBD2, given 5 matching bases. The sequencing sample was made of blood. The encoded CDR3 is CATSSTGLVYEQYF. The DNA sequence is as follows: TGTGCCACCAGCTCCACGGGGTTAGTCTACGAGCAGTACTTC.